The 29 T cell receptor beta chains below come from one sample, sequenced in a study of blood T cells in healthy people across ages. A sample-barcoded 5' primer and a J-beta primer mix were used in a second PCR of about 7 to 12 cycles. MiXCR, run by TCRdb on the 5' RACE reads, gives a single entry per CDR3 protein. In the table there are hundreds of thousands of distinct CDR3 sequences, around 24% of which are singletons. These same data were also listed under a study on T cells of mothers and their children.

The sequenced sample consisted of blood. The receptor source for this set is a boy under 18 in good health.

The chain employs TRBV3-1 and TRBJ2-7; 9 positions match TRBD2. The length of the CDR3 is 13 residues. With V trimmed by 8 bases and J by 4 bases, 6 bases remained unmatched. Germline-derived CDR1 and CDR2 are LGHDT and YNNKEL (reference sequence). The CDR3 DNA is TGTGCCAGCGGAGCGGGAGGTTATTACGAGCAGTACTTC. It yields the protein CASGAGGYYEQYF.

J is TRBJ1-4 and V is TRBV5-1; D call uncertain. CDR1 and CDR2 (germline): SGHRS, YFSETQ. The CDR3 sequence is 16 residues long. Trimming cost V 3 bases and J 0 bases, with 12 bases left between them. CDR3: CASSSPDGPTNEKLFF. DNA for the CDR3: TGCGCCAGCAGCTCCCCGGACGGACCAACTAATGAAAAACTGTTTTTT.

There are a few counts of this clonotype. The chain uses TRBV29-1 and TRBJ1-2; D might be TRBD1 (6 bases). The CDR3 totals 12 residues. Per germline, CDR1 SQVTM and CDR2 ANQGSEA. Trimming left V 7 bases short and J 5 bases short, with 14 bases between. CDR3 nucleotide sequence: TGCAGCGGTGTTATGCAGGGGTATGGCTACACCTTC. Translating it yields CSGVMQGYGYTF.

This clonotype was seen only a few times. V gene TRBV5-1 combines with J gene TRBJ2-1, with 10 bases fitting TRBD1. Trimming at V came to 3 bases and at J to 4 bases, leaving 4 bases not matched to a gene. CDR1 and CDR2 from the germline V gene are SGHRS and YFSETQ. The CDR3 sequence is 15 residues long. DNA of the CDR3: TGCGCCAGCAGCTCGGGACAGGGGTTTTACAATGAGCAGTTCTTC. Translating gives CASSSGQGFYNEQFF.

This clonotype was recorded a few times. The chain joins TRBV11-2 to TRBJ2-5; D remains unclear. Germline V CDR1 and CDR2: SGHAT, FQNNGV. V lost 3 bases and J 1 base, leaving 9 bases between the germline ends. This CDR3 is 14 amino acids long. The CDR3 DNA sequence: TGTGCCAGCAGCTTCCCTGGTCCCCAAGAGACCCAGTACTTC. Protein sequence: CASSFPGPQETQYF.

This clonotype showed up just a few times. The chain joins TRBV28 to TRBJ2-2, with D tentatively TRBD1 (6 bases). V was trimmed by 7 bases and J by 4 bases, leaving 22 bases between them. Germline values: CDR1 MDHEN, CDR2 SYDVKM. This CDR3 has 17 residues. CDR3 sequence reads: CASNFVTGRGSTGELFF. The DNA of the CDR3 is TGTGCCAGCAATTTCGTGACAGGCCGAGGGAGCACCGGGGAGCTGTTTTTT.

V gene TRBV4-3 combines with J gene TRBJ2-5, with 10 bases aligning to TRBD2. Near its end, the DNA agrees better with TRBJ2-1, so the J call may be wrong. The CDR3 consists of 18 residues. The germline CDR1 and CDR2 sequences are LGHNA and YSLEER. The CDR3 here is CASSQDRRTSGVFNEQFF. CDR3 DNA sequence: TGCGCCAGCAGCCAAGACCGTAGGACTAGCGGTGTTTTCAATGAGCAGTTCTTC.

V and J are TRBV5-1 and TRBJ2-7; TRBD2 agrees at 9 bases. Germline CDR1 reads SGHRS; CDR2 reads YFSETQ. The CDR3 is 14 amino acids. The J segment lost 7 bases and the V segment lost 4 bases, leaving 9 bases of the junction unmatched. The CDR3 DNA sequence: TGCGCCAGCAGCCCGGGACTAGCCCCGGGGGAGCAGTACTTC. It specifies CASSPGLAPGEQYF.

This clonotype showed up just a few times. This chain connects TRBV28 to TRBJ2-7, with no clear D. V lost 5 bases and J 5 bases, leaving 16 bases between the germline ends. The CDR3 consists of 14 residues. Germline V gene sequence: CDR1 MDHEN, CDR2 SYDVKM. The CDR3 here is CASSISYDLDEQYF. CDR3 DNA sequence: TGTGCCAGCAGTATCTCATATGATCTGGACGAGCAGTACTTC.

This clonotype appeared a few times. The gene calls are TRBV5-1 and TRBJ2-5; TRBD2 matches at 12 bases. J was trimmed by 3 bases and V by 3 bases; bases with no gene match: 3. Germline V lookup: CDR1 SGHRS, CDR2 YFSETQ. The CDR3 runs 15 residues. The CDR3 spells CASSSRLAGEETQYF. Written as DNA, the CDR3 is TGCGCCAGCAGCTCGAGACTAGCGGGGGAAGAGACCCAGTACTTC.

V and J are TRBV5-1 and TRBJ2-1; 7 nucleotides agree with TRBD2. Germline loops: CDR1 SGHRS, CDR2 YFSETQ. There are 15 residues in the CDR3. V lost 2 bases to trimming and J lost 4 bases; unmatched junction nucleotides: 6. CDR3 amino acids: CASSFEAGRYNEQFF. CDR3 coding DNA: TGCGCCAGCAGCTTCGAAGCGGGAAGATACAATGAGCAGTTCTTC.

This clonotype came up a few times. The junction departs from germline at one end; a sequencing error may be responsible. V is TRBV7-7 and J is TRBJ2-7; TRBD1 might be the D (6 bases). CDR1 and CDR2 (germline): SSHAT, FNYEAQ (reference sequence). This CDR3 region has 15 residues. CDR3 coding DNA: TGTGCTAGCAGCTCGGACTCTTCAGGGGTCTACGAGCAGTACTTC. Protein sequence: CASSSDSSGVYEQYF.

This clonotype was seen at least ten times. The chain links TRBV6-1 to TRBJ2-5; 11 bases match TRBD1. The CDR3 length is 14 residues. Trimming at V came to 3 bases and at J to 4 bases, leaving 1 base not matched to a gene. The germline V gene encodes CDR1 MNHNS and CDR2 SASEGT. The CDR3 reads CASSDGQGAETQYF. CDR3 bases: TGTGCCAGCAGTGATGGACAGGGGGCAGAGACCCAGTACTTC.

This clonotype has only a few counts. The gene calls are TRBV5-1 and TRBJ1-1, with D perhaps TRBD1 (6 bases). This CDR3 spans 13 amino acids. The ends were cut back, 4 bases at V and 5 bases at J, with 12 bases in the middle. Per the germline V gene, CDR1 is SGHRS and CDR2 is YFSETQ. CDR3 sequence: CASSIRGRTEAFF. CDR3 nucleotides: TGCGCCAGCAGCATAAGGGGGAGGACTGAAGCTTTCTTT.

The chain combines TRBV3-1 with TRBJ1-3; D is possibly TRBD1 (6 bases). V lost 11 bases to trimming and J lost 0 bases, with 20 bases between them. This CDR3 is built from 16 residues. Germline-derived CDR1 and CDR2 are LGHDT and YNNKEL (reference sequence). The chain's CDR3 is CAPSGGRTFSGNTIYF. The CDR3, as DNA: TGTGCCCCTTCCGGGGGCAGGACCTTCTCTGGAAACACCATATATTTT.

Only a few counts were recorded for this clonotype. This chain joins TRBV29-1 and TRBJ2-7, with 7 positions matching TRBD2. This CDR3 comprises 13 residues. The junction had 6 bases not matched to a gene; V was cut back by 5 bases and J by 2 bases. Looked up from germline, CDR1 is SQVTM and CDR2 is ANQGSEA. In DNA, the CDR3 is TGCAGCGTTCGAGCGGGACTCACCTACGAGCAGTACTTC. As protein: CSVRAGLTYEQYF.

This chain connects TRBV4-1 to TRBJ2-3; 7 bases are a match to TRBD1. V gave up 0 bases and J gave up 5 bases; unmatched junction bases: 8. The CDR3 runs to 16 residues. Germline V gives CDR1 MGHRA, CDR2 YSYEKL. The CDR3 sequence: CASSQEGQGEIDTQYF. The CDR3 bases are TGCGCCAGCAGCCAAGAAGGGCAGGGGGAGATAGATACGCAGTATTTT.

This clonotype was detected only once. The chain carries TRBV5-5 and TRBJ2-1; D tentatively fits TRBD1 or TRBD2 (5 bases each). Trimming pared 3 bases from V and 2 bases from J, leaving 12 bases between. From germline, CDR1 is SGHKS and CDR2 YYEKEE (reference sequence). This CDR3 region has 15 residues. The CDR3 loop reads CASSSGPSTYNEQFF. DNA for the CDR3: TGTGCCAGCAGCTCGGGACCTTCTACCTACAATGAGCAGTTCTTC.

Remarks on this clonotype: Compared with germline, one end of the junction differs, possibly owing to a read error. The genes are TRBV6-6 and TRBJ2-1; D unresolved. The germline CDR1 and CDR2 sequences are MNHNY and SVGAGI (reference sequence). The CDR3 consists of 14 residues. This CDR3 is CTSSYETLNNEQFF. The CDR3 coding sequence is TGTACCAGCAGTTACGAGACACTAAACAATGAGCAGTTCTTC.

This clonotype was detected a few times. The chain links TRBV7-2 to TRBJ2-3; 9 positions agree with TRBD2. J lost 6 bases, V lost 8 bases, and 15 bases had no gene match. This CDR3 spans 16 amino acids. CDR1 and CDR2 (germline): SGHTA, FQGNSA. As DNA, the CDR3 is TGTGCCAGCGCCGTCGGCGGGAGGGCCAGTATGGATACGCAGTATTTT. Translating it yields CASAVGGRASMDTQYF.

There are a few counts of this clonotype. This sequence joins TRBV9 and TRBJ2-5; TRBD2 might be the D (6 bases). Germline-derived CDR1 and CDR2 are SGDLS and YYNGEE. The ends were cut back, 2 bases at V and 1 base at J, with 12 bases in the middle. This CDR3 region has 15 residues. DNA of the CDR3: TGTGCCAGCAGCGTGGACCCCGGGAGCCAAGAGACCCAGTACTTC. Its protein product is CASSVDPGSQETQYF.

V usage is TRBV4-3 and J usage is TRBJ1-2, with D possibly TRBD1 on 5 matching bases. V dropped 4 bases and J dropped 1 base, with 16 bases sitting between them. This CDR3 is built from 16 residues. CDR1 and CDR2 (germline): LGHNA, YSLEER. CDR3: CASSREATAINYGYTF. As DNA, the CDR3 is TGCGCCAGCAGCCGAGAAGCGACAGCGATTAACTATGGCTACACCTTC.

There are many counts of this clonotype. The gene calls are TRBV29-1 and TRBJ2-1, with 9 nucleotides matching TRBD2. The CDR3 is made up of 9 amino acids. V gave up 6 bases and J gave up 14 bases; unmatched junction bases: 2. Germline CDR1 and CDR2: SQVTM and ANQGSEA. The CDR3 DNA reads TGCAGCGTGCGGGGGGGCAAGTTCTTC. Protein: CSVRGGKFF.

This clonotype was detected a few times. The chain carries TRBV14 and TRBJ2-6; possibly TRBD1 for D (5 bases). The CDR3 sequence is 16 residues long. Germline CDR1 reads SGHDN; CDR2 reads FVKESK. V lost 4 bases, J lost 0 bases, and 10 bases lay in between. The DNA for the CDR3 is TGTGCCAGCAGCCCGAACAGGCTCTCTGGGGCCAACGTCCTGACTTTC. Amino acids: CASSPNRLSGANVLTF.

This clonotype was found a few times. This chain joins TRBV25-1 and TRBJ2-3; possibly TRBD1 for D (5 bases). Trimming left V 6 bases short and J 1 base short, with 8 bases between. Germline CDR1 and CDR2: MGHDK and SYGVNS. This CDR3 region has 13 residues. The CDR3 DNA is TGTGCCAGCAGGGGGCCTGGCACAGATACGCAGTATTTT. Protein product: CASRGPGTDTQYF.

The sample holds a few counts of this clonotype. The genes are TRBV7-9 and TRBJ2-5, with a tentative D call TRBD1 (6 bases). The J call may be incorrect, as the DNA end agrees better with TRBJ2-7. CDR1 is SEHNR, CDR2 FQNEAQ, per germline (reference sequence). This CDR3 is 14 amino acids long. DNA for the CDR3: TGTGCCAGCGAAGATACAGGGAGCTCCTACGAGCAGTACTTC. It specifies CASEDTGSSYEQYF.

The chain joins TRBV19 to TRBJ1-4, with a weak D call TRBD1 (5 bases). V gave up 4 bases and J gave up 7 bases, with 25 bases separating them. Germline CDR1 reads LNHDA; CDR2 reads SQIVND (reference sequence). The CDR3 spans 18 residues. The CDR3 here is CASSKPRGGTGELEKLFF. CDR3 in DNA: TGTGCCAGTAGTAAGCCCCGGGGTGGAACAGGAGAACTTGAAAAACTGTTTTTT.

This clonotype was counted a few times. The chain recombines TRBV20-1 with TRBJ1-2, with 8 bases aligning to TRBD1. Trimming took 5 bases from V and 8 from J; bases not matched to a gene: 7. This CDR3 contains 12 residues. The germline CDR1 and CDR2 sequences are DFQATT and SNEGSKA (reference sequence). Here the CDR3 reads CSAFNSGGGYTF. The DNA for the CDR3 is TGCAGTGCTTTCAATTCAGGGGGCGGCTACACCTTC.

The chain links TRBV4-3 to TRBJ2-1, with a possible D match to TRBD2 (6 bases). The CDR3 length is 16 residues. The V and J ends lost 1 base and 1 base respectively, with 11 bases between them. Germline assignment: CDR1 LGHNA and CDR2 YSLEER. CDR3 coding DNA: TGCGCCAGCAGCCAAGGTCGGCGGGGTTCCTACAATGAGCAGTTCTTC. Amino acid sequence: CASSQGRRGSYNEQFF.